The 15 T cell receptor beta chains below were found in one sample sequenced in a study of early T cells in non-severe SARS-CoV-2 infection. MiXCR, applied by TCRdb to the 5' RACE reads, yields one record per CDR3 protein. The sample has nearly 110,000 distinct CDR3 sequences; over 8.5% are singletons. The sequenced sample was whole blood. The receptors here all came from an adult who was a healthcare worker with PCR-confirmed SARS-CoV-2 infection or an uninfected control (not recorded which).

Many counts were recorded for this clonotype. The chain recombines TRBV27 with TRBJ2-3, with D maybe TRBD1 (5 bases). CDR1 is MNHEY, CDR2 SMNVEV, per germline (reference sequence). CDR3 length equals 17 residues. Trimming left V 2 bases short and J 2 bases short, with 17 bases between. The CDR3 DNA follows: TGTGCCAGCAGTTTAATGGGGCTACAGCTACTCACAGATACGCAGTATTTT. Its translation: CASSLMGLQLLTDTQYF.

This clonotype was seen a handful of times. The chain is built from TRBV20-1 and TRBJ2-7, with D unclear. Trimming left V 2 bases short and J 1 base short, with 9 bases between. Germline assignment: CDR1 DFQATT and CDR2 SNEGSKA (reference sequence). The CDR3 is made up of 13 amino acids. The CDR3 bases are TGCAGTGCTAGACTAGTAAGTTCCTACGAGCAGTACTTC. It is translated as CSARLVSSYEQYF.

The genes are TRBV12-3 or TRBV12-4 and TRBJ2-5; tentative D call: TRBD2 (6 bases). The CDR3 length is 12 residues. Trimming left V 3 bases short and J 5 bases short, with 7 bases between. The CDR3 region is CASSFRGETQYF. CDR3 coding DNA: TGTGCCAGCAGTTTTCGGGGGGAGACCCAGTACTTC.

Comment on this clonotype: A much more abundant neighbour one base away suggests this may be a read error. The chain carries TRBV7-6 and TRBJ2-5, with D unresolved. The CDR3 contains 13 residues. CDR1 SGHVS and CDR2 FNYEAQ come from the germline V gene. The CDR3 coding sequence is TGTGCCAACAGCTTTGGTCTCGGGGAGACCCAGTACTTC. Translated: CANSFGLGETQYF.

The CDR3: CSVESGQGIYGYTF. The CDR3 nucleotides are TGCAGCGTTGAATCGGGACAGGGCATCTATGGCTACACCTTC. The chain couples TRBV29-1 to TRBJ1-2; 9 nucleotides agree with TRBD1. Trimming at V came to 2 bases and at J to 4 bases, leaving 5 bases not matched to a gene. Germline values: CDR1 SQVTM, CDR2 ANQGSEA. The CDR3 extends over 14 amino acids.

CDR3: CASSEDIPGHYTDTQYF. DNA for the CDR3: TGTGCCAGCAGTGAAGACATACCGGGACACTACACAGATACGCAGTATTTT. This chain connects TRBV6-1 to TRBJ2-3; D is possibly TRBD1 (6 bases). The CDR3 is made up of 17 amino acids. The germline V gene encodes CDR1 MNHNS and CDR2 SASEGT. V was trimmed by 1 base and J by 2 bases, leaving 16 bases between them.

The chain employs TRBV18 and TRBJ2-1, with TRBD2 matching over 13 bases. Trimming at V came to 1 base and at J to 9 bases, leaving 9 bases not matched to a gene. CDR1 is KGHSH, CDR2 LQKENI, per germline. The CDR3 has 17 residues. The DNA of the CDR3 is TGTGCCAGCTCACCACTAGGGACTAGCGGGACCTTCGGTGAGCAGTTCTTC. Residues: CASSPLGTSGTFGEQFF.

This clonotype was detected a few times. V gene TRBV6-2 or TRBV6-3 combines with J gene TRBJ2-1; D unclear. Germline V CDR1 and CDR2: MNHEY, SVGEGT. The CDR3 length is 12 residues. Trimming stripped 8 bases from V and 9 bases from J, with 14 bases between. The CDR3 nucleotides read TGTGCCAGCTCGGACCAATATGGTGAGCAGTTCTTC. It specifies CASSDQYGEQFF.

The V call is TRBV10-2, the J call TRBJ2-1; TRBD1 might be the D (5 bases). The CDR3 is 12 amino acids. Germline values: CDR1 WSHSY, CDR2 SAAADI. Trimming removed 2 bases at V and 10 bases at J, with 9 bases between. Here the CDR3 DNA reads TGCGCCAGCAGTGAGGATGGACAAGAGCAGTTCTTC. This encodes CASSEDGQEQFF.

The rearrangement links TRBV7-9 to TRBJ2-3; TRBD2 matches at 11 bases. The length of the CDR3 is 16 residues. Losses at the gene ends were 3 bases for V and 8 bases for J; bases not matched to a gene: 10. In germline, CDR1 is SEHNR, CDR2 FQNEAQ (reference sequence). CDR3 residues: CASSLEIAGGLATQYF. The CDR3 coding sequence is TGTGCCAGCAGCTTGGAGATAGCGGGAGGGCTGGCTACGCAGTATTTT.

V gene TRBV28 combines with J gene TRBJ2-2; TRBD1 is a possible D gene (5 bases). V gave up 0 bases and J gave up 1 base, with 6 bases separating them. The CDR3 is 15 residues long. CDR1 is MDHEN, CDR2 SYDVKM, per germline. This chain's CDR3 is CASSLWGRNTGELFF. The CDR3 nucleotides read TGTGCCAGCAGTTTATGGGGGCGGAACACCGGGGAGCTGTTTTTT.

The chain joins TRBV7-9 to TRBJ2-1; 8 bases line up with TRBD2. Germline values: CDR1 SEHNR, CDR2 FQNEAQ (reference sequence). The CDR3 loop spans 13 amino acids. The trim removed 6 bases at V and 10 bases at J, leaving 8 bases unmatched. The CDR3 region is CASRTGRAGEQFF. The CDR3 DNA sequence: TGTGCCAGCAGAACCGGGAGGGCGGGCGAGCAGTTCTTC. The full variable domain, with the rest looked up from reference TRBV7-9 and TRBJ2-1, is DTGVSQNPRHKITKRGQNVTFRCDPISEHNRLYWYRQTLGQGPEFLTYFQNEAQLEKSRLLSDRFSAERPKGSFSTLEIQRTEQGDSAMYLCASRTGRAGEQFFGPGTRLTVL.

In this sample, this clonotype turned up many times. The chain uses TRBV7-8 and TRBJ2-7, with 7 bases identical to TRBD1. The CDR3 is 14 amino acids. V was clipped by 2 bases and J by 7 bases; unmatched bases: 8. Per the germline V gene, CDR1 is SGHVS and CDR2 is FQNEAQ. DNA for the CDR3: TGTGCCAGCAGCTTAATACAGGGGCGAGGAGAGCAGTACTTC. Its translation: CASSLIQGRGEQYF.

This clonotype was detected many times. V usage is TRBV20-1 and J usage is TRBJ1-1; possibly TRBD1 for D (5 bases). Trimming removed 6 bases at V and 4 bases at J, with 15 bases between. The CDR3 covers 13 residues. Germline V lookup: CDR1 DFQATT, CDR2 SNEGSKA (reference sequence). The CDR3 here is CSAHGDLGTEAFF. In DNA, the CDR3 is TGCAGTGCCCACGGGGACCTCGGCACTGAAGCTTTCTTT.

At least ten counts were recorded for this clonotype. V gene TRBV6-8 combines with J gene TRBJ2-1, with 11 bases fitting TRBD2. This CDR3 is built from 15 residues. Germline V gene lookup returns CDR1 MNHGY and CDR2 SAAAGT. V was clipped by 7 bases and J by 9 bases; unmatched bases: 11. CDR3 nucleotides: TGTGCCAGCACGACACCGGGACTAGCGGAAAGTGAGCAGTTCTTC. This encodes CASTTPGLAESEQFF.